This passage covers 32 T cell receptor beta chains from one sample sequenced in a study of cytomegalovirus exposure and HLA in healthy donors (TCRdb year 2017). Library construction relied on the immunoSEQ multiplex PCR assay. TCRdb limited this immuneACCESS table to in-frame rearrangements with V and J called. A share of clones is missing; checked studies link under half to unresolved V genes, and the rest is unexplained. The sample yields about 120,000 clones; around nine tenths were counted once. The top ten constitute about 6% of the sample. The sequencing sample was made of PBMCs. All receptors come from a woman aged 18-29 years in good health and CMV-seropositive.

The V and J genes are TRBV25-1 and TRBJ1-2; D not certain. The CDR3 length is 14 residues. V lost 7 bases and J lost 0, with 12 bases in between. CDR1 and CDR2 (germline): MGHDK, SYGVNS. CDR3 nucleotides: TGTGCCAGCACGGCGGCAGAAGCTAACTATGGCTACACCTTC. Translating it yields CASTAAEANYGYTF.

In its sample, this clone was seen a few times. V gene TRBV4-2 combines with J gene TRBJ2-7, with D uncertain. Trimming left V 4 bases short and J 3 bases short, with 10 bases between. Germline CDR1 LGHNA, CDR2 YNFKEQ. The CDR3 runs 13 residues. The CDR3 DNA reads TGTGCCAGCAGCCCTGCGGCCGACTACGAGCAGTACTTC. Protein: CASSPAADYEQYF.

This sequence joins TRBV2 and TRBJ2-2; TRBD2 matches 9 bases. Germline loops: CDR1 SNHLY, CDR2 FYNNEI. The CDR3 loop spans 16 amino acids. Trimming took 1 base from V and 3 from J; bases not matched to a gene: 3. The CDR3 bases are TGTGCCAGCAGTGAAGAAAAGCGGGGGGACACCGGGGAGCTGTTTTTT. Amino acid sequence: CASSEEKRGDTGELFF.

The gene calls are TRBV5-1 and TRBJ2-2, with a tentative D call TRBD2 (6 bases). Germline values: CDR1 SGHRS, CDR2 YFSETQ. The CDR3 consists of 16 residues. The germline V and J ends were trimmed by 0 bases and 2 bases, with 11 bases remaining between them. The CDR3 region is CASSLGGTFNTGELFF. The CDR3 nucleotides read TGCGCCAGCAGCTTGGGAGGGACTTTTAACACCGGGGAGCTGTTTTTT.

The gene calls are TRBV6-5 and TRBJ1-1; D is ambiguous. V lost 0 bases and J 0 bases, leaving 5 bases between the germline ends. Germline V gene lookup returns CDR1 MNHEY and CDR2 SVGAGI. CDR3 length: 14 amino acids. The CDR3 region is CASSYSSMNTEAFF. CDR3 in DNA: TGTGCCAGCAGTTACTCAAGCATGAACACTGAAGCTTTCTTT.

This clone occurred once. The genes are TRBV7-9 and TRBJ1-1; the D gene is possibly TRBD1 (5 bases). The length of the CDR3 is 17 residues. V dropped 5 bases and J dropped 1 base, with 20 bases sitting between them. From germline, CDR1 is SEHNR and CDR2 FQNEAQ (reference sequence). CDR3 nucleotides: TGTGCCAGCAGCCGGAAGTCGGGGGTTGCCGAGAACACTGAAGCTTTCTTT. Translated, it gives CASSRKSGVAENTEAFF. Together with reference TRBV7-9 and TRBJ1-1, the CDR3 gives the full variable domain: DTGVSQNPRHKITKRGQNVTFRCDPISEHNRLYWYRQTLGQGPEFLTYFQNEAQLEKSRLLSDRFSAERPKGSFSTLEIQRTEQGDSAMYLCASSRKSGVAENTEAFFGQGTRLTVV.

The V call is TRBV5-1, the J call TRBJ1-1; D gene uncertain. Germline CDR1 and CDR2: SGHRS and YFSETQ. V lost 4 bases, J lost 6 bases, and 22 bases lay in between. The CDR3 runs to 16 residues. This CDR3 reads CASSPGISRLVSEAFF. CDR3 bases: TGCGCCAGCAGCCCCGGTATTTCCAGACTGGTATCTGAAGCTTTCTTT.

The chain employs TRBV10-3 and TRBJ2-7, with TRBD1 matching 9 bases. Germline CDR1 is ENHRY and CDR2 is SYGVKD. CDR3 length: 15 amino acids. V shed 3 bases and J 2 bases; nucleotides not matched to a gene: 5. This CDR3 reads CAISDTGTGPYEQYF. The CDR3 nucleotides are TGTGCCATCAGTGATACCGGGACAGGGCCCTACGAGCAGTACTTC.

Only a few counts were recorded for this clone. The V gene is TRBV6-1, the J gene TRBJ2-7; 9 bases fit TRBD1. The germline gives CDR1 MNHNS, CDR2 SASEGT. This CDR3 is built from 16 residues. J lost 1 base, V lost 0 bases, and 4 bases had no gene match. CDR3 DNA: TGTGCCAGCAGTGAAGCAATGGGGACAGGGTCCTACGAGCAGTACTTC. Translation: CASSEAMGTGSYEQYF.

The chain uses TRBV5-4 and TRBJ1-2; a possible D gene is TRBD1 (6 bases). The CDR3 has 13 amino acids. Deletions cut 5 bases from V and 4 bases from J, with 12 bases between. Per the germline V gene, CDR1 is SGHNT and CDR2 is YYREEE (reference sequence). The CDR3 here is CASRRTESYGYTF. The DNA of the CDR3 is TGTGCCAGCAGGCGGACAGAGTCCTATGGCTACACCTTC.

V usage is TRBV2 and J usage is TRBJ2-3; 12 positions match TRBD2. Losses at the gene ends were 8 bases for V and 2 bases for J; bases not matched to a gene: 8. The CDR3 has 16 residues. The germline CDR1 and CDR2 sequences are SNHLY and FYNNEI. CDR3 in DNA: TGTGCCAGCGTACCCCTAGCGGGGGGGCTCACAGATACGCAGTATTTT. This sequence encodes CASVPLAGGLTDTQYF. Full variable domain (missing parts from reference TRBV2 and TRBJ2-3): EPEVTQTPSHQVTQMGQEVILRCVPISNHLYFYWYRQILGQKVEFLVSFYNNEISEKSEIFDDQFSVERPDGSNFTLKIRSTKLEDSAMYFCASVPLAGGLTDTQYFGPGTRLTVL.

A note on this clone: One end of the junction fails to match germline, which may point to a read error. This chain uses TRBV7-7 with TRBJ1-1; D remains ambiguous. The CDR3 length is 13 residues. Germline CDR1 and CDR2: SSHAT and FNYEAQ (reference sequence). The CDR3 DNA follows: TGTGCTAGCAGCCCGGGGATGAACACTGAAGCTTTCTTT. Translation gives CASSPGMNTEAFF.

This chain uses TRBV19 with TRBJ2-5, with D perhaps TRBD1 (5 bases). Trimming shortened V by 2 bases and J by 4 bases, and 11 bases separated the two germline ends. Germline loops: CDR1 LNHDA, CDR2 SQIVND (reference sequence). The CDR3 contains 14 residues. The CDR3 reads CASSIQGLGETQYF. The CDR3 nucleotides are TGTGCCAGTAGTATACAGGGCCTCGGAGAGACCCAGTACTTC. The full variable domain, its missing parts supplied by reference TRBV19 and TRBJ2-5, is DGGITQSPKYLFRKEGQNVTLSCEQNLNHDAMYWYRQDPGQGLRLIYYSQIVNDFQKGDIAEGYSVSREKKESFPLTVTSAQKNPTAFYLCASSIQGLGETQYFGPGTRLLVL.

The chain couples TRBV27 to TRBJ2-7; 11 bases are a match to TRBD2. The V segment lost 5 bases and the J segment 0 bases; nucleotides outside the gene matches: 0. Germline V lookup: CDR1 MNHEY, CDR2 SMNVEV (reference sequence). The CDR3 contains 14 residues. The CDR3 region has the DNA TGTGCCAGCAGTACTAGCGGGAGCTCCTACGAGCAGTACTTC. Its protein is CASSTSGSSYEQYF.

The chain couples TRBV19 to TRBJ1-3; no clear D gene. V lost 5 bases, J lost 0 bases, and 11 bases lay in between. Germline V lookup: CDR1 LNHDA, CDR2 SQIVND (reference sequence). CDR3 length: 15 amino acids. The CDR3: CASSVRLNSGNTIYF. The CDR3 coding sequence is TGTGCCAGTAGTGTCCGACTGAACTCTGGAAACACCATATATTTT.

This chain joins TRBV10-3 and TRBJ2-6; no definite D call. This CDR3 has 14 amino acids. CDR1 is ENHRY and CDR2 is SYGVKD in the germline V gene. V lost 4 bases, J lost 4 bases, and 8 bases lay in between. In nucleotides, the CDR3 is TGTGCCATCAGTGGACAAACAGGGGCCAACGTCCTGACTTTC. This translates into CAISGQTGANVLTF.

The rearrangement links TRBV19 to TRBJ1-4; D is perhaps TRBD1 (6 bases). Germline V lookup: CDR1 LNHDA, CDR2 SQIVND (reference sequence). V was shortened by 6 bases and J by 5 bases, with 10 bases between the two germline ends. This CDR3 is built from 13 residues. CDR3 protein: CASRDSDNEKLFF. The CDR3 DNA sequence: TGTGCCAGTAGGGACAGCGACAATGAAAAACTGTTTTTT.

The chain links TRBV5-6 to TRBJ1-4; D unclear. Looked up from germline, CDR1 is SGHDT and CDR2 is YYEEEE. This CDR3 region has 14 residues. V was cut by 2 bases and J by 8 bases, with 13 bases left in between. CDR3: CASSLPGDGEKLFF. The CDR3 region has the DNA TGTGCCAGCAGCTTACCCGGGGATGGCGAAAAACTGTTTTTT.

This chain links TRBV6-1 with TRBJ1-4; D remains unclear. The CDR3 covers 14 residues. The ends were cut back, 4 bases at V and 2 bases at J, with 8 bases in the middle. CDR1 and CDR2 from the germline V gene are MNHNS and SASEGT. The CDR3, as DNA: TGTGCCAGCAGTGGGACTTGGACTAATGAAAAACTGTTTTTT. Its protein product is CASSGTWTNEKLFF.

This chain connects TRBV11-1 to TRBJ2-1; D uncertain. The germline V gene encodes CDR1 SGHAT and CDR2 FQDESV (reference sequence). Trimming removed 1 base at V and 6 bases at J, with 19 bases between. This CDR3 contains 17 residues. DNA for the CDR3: TGTGCCAGCAGCTTAGAGGCGACTCGCTATCCTTTCAATGAGCAGTTCTTC. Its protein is CASSLEATRYPFNEQFF.

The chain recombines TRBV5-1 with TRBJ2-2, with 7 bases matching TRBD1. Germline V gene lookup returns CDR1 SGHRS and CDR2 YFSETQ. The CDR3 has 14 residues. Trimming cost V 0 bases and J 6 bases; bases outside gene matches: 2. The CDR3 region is CASSLGQGAGELFF. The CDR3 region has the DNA TGCGCCAGCAGCTTGGGGCAGGGGGCCGGGGAGCTGTTTTTT. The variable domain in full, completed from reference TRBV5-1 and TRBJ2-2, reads KAGVTQTPRYLIKTRGQQVTLSCSPISGHRSVSWYQQTPGQGLQFLFEYFSETQRNKGNFPGRFSGRQFSNSRSEMNVSTLELGDSALYLCASSLGQGAGELFFGEGSRLTVL.

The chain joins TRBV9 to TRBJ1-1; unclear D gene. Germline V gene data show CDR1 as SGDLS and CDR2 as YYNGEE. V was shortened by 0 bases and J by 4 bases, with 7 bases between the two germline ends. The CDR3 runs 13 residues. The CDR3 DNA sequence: TGTGCCAGCAGCGTAGACTCCCGCACTGAAGCTTTCTTT. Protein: CASSVDSRTEAFF.

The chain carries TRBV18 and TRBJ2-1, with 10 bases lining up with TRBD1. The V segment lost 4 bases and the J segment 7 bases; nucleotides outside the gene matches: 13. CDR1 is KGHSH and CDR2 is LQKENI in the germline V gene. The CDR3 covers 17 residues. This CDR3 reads CASSLTVGQGVGNEQFF. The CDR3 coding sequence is TGTGCCAGCTCACTTACGGTCGGACAGGGGGTAGGAAATGAGCAGTTCTTC.

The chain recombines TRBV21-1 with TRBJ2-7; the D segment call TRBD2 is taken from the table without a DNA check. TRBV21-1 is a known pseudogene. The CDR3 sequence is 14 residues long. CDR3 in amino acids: CASSKGGGRYEQYF. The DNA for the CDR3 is TGTGCCAGCAGCAAAGGAGGCGGGAGATACGAGCAGTACTTC.

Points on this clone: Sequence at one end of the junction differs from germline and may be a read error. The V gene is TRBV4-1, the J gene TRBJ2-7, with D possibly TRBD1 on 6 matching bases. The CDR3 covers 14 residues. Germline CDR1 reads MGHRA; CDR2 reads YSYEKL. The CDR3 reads CASSQEMTRRDRHF. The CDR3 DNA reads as TGCGCCAGCAGCCAAGAAATGACAAGACGCGACAGGCACTTC.

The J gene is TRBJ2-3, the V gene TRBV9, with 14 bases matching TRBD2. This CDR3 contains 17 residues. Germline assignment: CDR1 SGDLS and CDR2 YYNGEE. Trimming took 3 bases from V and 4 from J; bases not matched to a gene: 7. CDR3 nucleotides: TGTGCCAGCAGCGGACGGACTAGCGGGGGGATAGCAGATACGCAGTATTTT. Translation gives CASSGRTSGGIADTQYF.

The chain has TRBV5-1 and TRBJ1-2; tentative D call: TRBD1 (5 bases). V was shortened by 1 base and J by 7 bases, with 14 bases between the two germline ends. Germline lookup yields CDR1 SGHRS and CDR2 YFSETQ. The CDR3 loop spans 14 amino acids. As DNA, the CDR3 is TGCGCCAGCAGCTTGAGGGGTGGGGAAGCTGGCTACACCTTC. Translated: CASSLRGGEAGYTF. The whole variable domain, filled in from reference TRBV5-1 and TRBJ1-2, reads KAGVTQTPRYLIKTRGQQVTLSCSPISGHRSVSWYQQTPGQGLQFLFEYFSETQRNKGNFPGRFSGRQFSNSRSEMNVSTLELGDSALYLCASSLRGGEAGYTFGSGTRLTVV.

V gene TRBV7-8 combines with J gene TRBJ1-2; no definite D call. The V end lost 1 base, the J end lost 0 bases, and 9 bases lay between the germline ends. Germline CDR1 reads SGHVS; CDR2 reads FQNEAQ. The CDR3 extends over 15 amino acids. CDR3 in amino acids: CASSLERQSNYGYTF. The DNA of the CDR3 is TGTGCCAGCAGCTTAGAAAGACAATCTAACTATGGCTACACCTTC.

CDR3 sequence: CASSQDWGVNYGYTF. The CDR3 region has the DNA TGTGCCAGCAGCCAAGATTGGGGGGTCAACTATGGCTACACCTTC. The chain has TRBV14 and TRBJ1-2; D is possibly TRBD1 (5 bases). This CDR3 has 15 amino acids. V was trimmed by 0 bases and J by 2 bases, leaving 10 bases between them. Germline CDR1 SGHDN, CDR2 FVKESK.

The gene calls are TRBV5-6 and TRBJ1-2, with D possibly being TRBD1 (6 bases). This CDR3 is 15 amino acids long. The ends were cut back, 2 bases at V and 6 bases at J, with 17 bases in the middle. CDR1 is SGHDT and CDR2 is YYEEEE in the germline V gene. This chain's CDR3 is CASSLLKTGGHGYTF. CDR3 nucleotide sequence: TGTGCCAGCAGCTTACTTAAGACAGGAGGCCATGGCTACACCTTC.

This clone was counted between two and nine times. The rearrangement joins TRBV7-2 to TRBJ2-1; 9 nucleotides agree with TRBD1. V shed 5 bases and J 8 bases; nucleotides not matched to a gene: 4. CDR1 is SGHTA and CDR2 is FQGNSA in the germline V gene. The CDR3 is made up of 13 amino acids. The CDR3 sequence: CASSQNRGHEQFF. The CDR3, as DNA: TGTGCCAGCAGCCAAAACAGGGGGCATGAGCAGTTCTTC.

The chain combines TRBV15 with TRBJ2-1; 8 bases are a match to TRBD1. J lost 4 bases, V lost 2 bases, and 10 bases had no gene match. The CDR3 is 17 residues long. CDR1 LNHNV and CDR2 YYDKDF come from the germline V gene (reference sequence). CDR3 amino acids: CATSRRPGTGPYNEQFF. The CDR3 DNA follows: TGTGCCACCAGCAGACGACCGGGGACAGGACCTTACAATGAGCAGTTCTTC.